The rows below give T cell receptor beta chains drawn from one sample of a study of cytomegalovirus exposure and HLA in healthy donors. Measured with immunoSEQ multiplex PCR; TCRdb has only the in-frame clones, and not every one. The sample gives some 150,000 clones, approximately 90% of which show up once; 2.5% to 3.5% is in the top ten. The specimen sequenced was PBMCs. These receptors came from a man aged 18 to 30 in good health and CMV-seronegative. Both conserved end residues are part of each CDR3. The D gene is left open where the match is weak. The size field is filled for only some rows; it gives once, few, many or a size class.

j_call d_call v_call clone_size cdr3_nt cdr3_aa
TRBJ2-5 TRBD1 TRBV5-1 - TGCGCCAGCAGGCAAGCCGGGACAGGGGTAGGCGAGACCCAGTACTTC CASRQAGTGVGETQYF
TRBJ2-5 - TRBV2 once TGTGCCAGCAGTGAACAGTGGCATAACCAAGAGACCCAGTACTTC CASSEQWHNQETQYF
TRBJ1-1 - TRBV4-1 - TGCGCCAGCAGCCAAGATCGAGGTTCCACTGAAGCTTTCTTT CASSQDRGSTEAFF
TRBJ1-1 - TRBV11-2 - TGTGCCAGCAGCTTAGAGAGGACGGGGACTGAAGCTTTCTTT CASSLERTGTEAFF
TRBJ1-5 - TRBV6-5 once TGTGCCAGCTCAGGTTCGAGCAATCAGCCCCAGCATTTT CASSGSSNQPQHF
TRBJ2-5 - TRBV7-8 - TGTGCCAGCAGCCCCACTGGGGCGGGGGAGACCCAGTACTTC CASSPTGAGETQYF
TRBJ1-2 - TRBV2 - TGTGCCAGCAGTGAATTGGCAGGACTTAACTATGGCTACACCTTC CASSELAGLNYGYTF
TRBJ1-1 - TRBV6-5 - TGTGCCAGCAGCCTCTTCCAGGGGACTGAAGCTTTCTTT CASSLFQGTEAFF
TRBJ1-1 - TRBV19 - TGTGCCAGTAATTCTCTGGGGGGGCCGAACACTGAAGCTTTCTTT CASNSLGGPNTEAFF
TRBJ1-1 - TRBV15 - TGTGCCACCTCTAAACCGAACACTGAAGCTTTCTTT CATSKPNTEAFF
TRBJ1-1 - TRBV6-5 once TGTGCCAGCAGGGACAGATCGATGAACACTGAAGCTTTCTTT CASRDRSMNTEAFF
TRBJ1-5 - TRBV19 - TGTGCCAGTACCTTCGGGACACTCAATCAGCCCCAGCATTTT CASTFGTLNQPQHF
TRBJ2-1 TRBD2 TRBV9 - TGTGCCAGCAGTGAAAACCTAGCGGGAGCCTACAATGAGCAGTTCTTC CASSENLAGAYNEQFF
TRBJ2-1 - TRBV7-2 - TGTGCCAGCAGCTTAGTGGGGGCGGGAGTGAGGAATGAGCAGTTCTTC CASSLVGAGVRNEQFF
TRBJ1-1 TRBD1 TRBV10-3 once TGTGCCATCAGGGGACAGGGCTGGGGGAACACTGAAGCTTTCTTT CAIRGQGWGNTEAFF
TRBJ2-1 TRBD1 TRBV7-2 - TGTGCCAGCAGCTTCAAGGGACAGGGGGTTAACAATGAGCAGTTCTTC CASSFKGQGVNNEQFF
TRBJ1-4 TRBD1 TRBV2 - TGTGCCAGCAGAAAAGGGGGCGCGGGGGAAAAACTGTTTTTT CASRKGGAGEKLFF
TRBJ2-7 - TRBV6-5 - TGTGCCAGCAGTTCGGCAGGGATCCTCGAGCAGTACTTC CASSSAGILEQYF
TRBJ1-1 TRBD1 TRBV4-1 - TGCGCCAGCACCCTTTTTTGGGGGACAGAGAACACTGAAGCTTTCTTT CASTLFWGTENTEAFF
TRBJ2-7 TRBD1 TRBV15 - TGTGCCACTAGAAATACAGGGGGCGCACGGTACGAGCAGTACTTC CATRNTGGARYEQYF
TRBJ2-3 TRBD1 TRBV7-8 - TGTGCCAGCAGCTTAGAATCCCCGGGACAGGGGGCTACAGATACGCAGTATTTT CASSLESPGQGATDTQYF
TRBJ1-2 TRBD1 TRBV29-1 - TGCAGCGTGACAGGGGAGTATAACTATGGCTACACCTTC CSVTGEYNYGYTF
TRBJ2-7 TRBD1 TRBV19 - TGTGCCAGTAGTATCCTCCAAGGGACAGGGATCCACGAGCAGTACTTC CASSILQGTGIHEQYF
TRBJ2-4 TRBD1 TRBV2 - TGTGCCAGCACCCCGTCGGTAGGGGGCGAGGGCAAAAACATTCAGTACTTC CASTPSVGGEGKNIQYF
TRBJ1-2 - TRBV6-5 few TGTGCCAGCAGTCGGGACTTTTTTTTCTACACCTTC CASSRDFFFYTF
TRBJ2-5 - TRBV5-1 - TGCGCCAGCAGCTTGGGTATGGCCGAGACCCAGTACTTC CASSLGMAETQYF
TRBJ1-5 - TRBV19 - TGTGCCAGTAGTATTACTAATTATAGCAATCAGCCCCAGCATTTT CASSITNYSNQPQHF
TRBJ1-6 - TRBV14 - TGTGCCAGCAGGGAACCTTTAGGAGGGAATTCACCCCTCCACTTT CASREPLGGNSPLHF
TRBJ2-5 - TRBV27 - TGTGGAGTAGGGGGAAAGGAGACCCAGTACTTC CGVGGKETQYF
TRBJ1-1 - TRBV10-1 - TGCGCCAGCAGTGGATCAGGGGCCGCTGAAGCTTTCTTT CASSGSGAAEAFF
TRBJ1-1 - TRBV5-6 - TGTGCCAGCAGCTTGGGTGCGGCTGAAGCTTTCTTT CASSLGAAEAFF
TRBJ1-1 - TRBV4-1 - TGCGCCAGCAGCCAAGGAGGGTTCGGCACTGAAGCTTTCTTT CASSQGGFGTEAFF
TRBJ2-7 TRBD2 TRBV27 - TGTGCCAGCAGTTTGAGACGGGAGGGTTACGAGCAGTACTTC CASSLRREGYEQYF
TRBJ1-2 TRBD1 TRBV7-6 once TGTGCCAGCAGCAGTACCGGGACAGGGCACTATGGCTACACCTTC CASSSTGTGHYGYTF
TRBJ1-4 - TRBV25-1 few TGTGCCAGCAGTGAATGGAGGGAGAGTGCAACTAATGAAAAACTGTTTTTT CASSEWRESATNEKLFF
TRBJ1-2 - TRBV5-1 - TGCGCCAGCAGCTTGGATTCAGTCTATGGCTACACCTTC CASSLDSVYGYTF
TRBJ2-7 - TRBV6-6 once TGTGCCAGCAGTTACCGCGGGACTCCCTACGAGCAGTACTTC CASSYRGTPYEQYF
TRBJ2-7 - TRBV13 - TGTGCCAGCAGCCGAACCGGGATTAGGTTGAACGAGCAGTACTTC CASSRTGIRLNEQYF
TRBJ1-2 - TRBV7-6 - TGTGCCAGCAGCTCAGACAGGAGCGGTGGCTACACCTTC CASSSDRSGGYTF
TRBJ1-1 - TRBV5-1 - TGCGCCAGCAGCCGGGATCCTGTGGGCACGGCTGAAGCTTTCTTT CASSRDPVGTAEAFF
TRBJ1-3 - TRBV5-1 - TGCGCCAGCAGCTTCTCGGGGGCTGGAAACACCATATATTTT CASSFSGAGNTIYF
TRBJ2-7 - TRBV28 - TGTGCCAGCAGTTTAAGCTCGGACAGAAGATCCTACGAGCAGTACTTC CASSLSSDRRSYEQYF
TRBJ1-4 TRBD1 TRBV9 once TGTGCCAGCAGCGTAGGGACAGGGGCAGGGGAAAAACTGTTTTTT CASSVGTGAGEKLFF
TRBJ1-2 - TRBV19 - TGTGCCAGTAGTATCAATCCCAGGCTTCGGGAGGGCTACACCTTC CASSINPRLREGYTF
TRBJ1-2 TRBD1 TRBV28 - TGTGCCAGCAATGGACAGGCATATGGCTACACCTTC CASNGQAYGYTF
TRBJ2-3 - TRBV7-6 - TGTGCCAGCAGCTTTGGACTGGGAGGAGATACGCAGTATTTT CASSFGLGGDTQYF
TRBJ1-2 TRBD1 TRBV2 - TGTGCCACTAAGGGACAGGGGACCTATGGCTACACCTTC CATKGQGTYGYTF
TRBJ2-7 TRBD2 TRBV19 few TGTGCCAGTAGTCCGGGACTACCGTACTCCTACGAGCAGTACTTC CASSPGLPYSYEQYF
TRBJ2-5 TRBD1 TRBV10-1 - TGCGCCAGCAGTGAACGGACAGGGGGCGCAGAGACCCAGTACTTC CASSERTGGAETQYF
TRBJ2-1 TRBD2 TRBV9 - TGTGCCAGCAGCGTAGATGAGGCTAGCGGGAAGCTCACCTCCTACAATGAGCAGTTCTTC CASSVDEASGKLTSYNEQFF